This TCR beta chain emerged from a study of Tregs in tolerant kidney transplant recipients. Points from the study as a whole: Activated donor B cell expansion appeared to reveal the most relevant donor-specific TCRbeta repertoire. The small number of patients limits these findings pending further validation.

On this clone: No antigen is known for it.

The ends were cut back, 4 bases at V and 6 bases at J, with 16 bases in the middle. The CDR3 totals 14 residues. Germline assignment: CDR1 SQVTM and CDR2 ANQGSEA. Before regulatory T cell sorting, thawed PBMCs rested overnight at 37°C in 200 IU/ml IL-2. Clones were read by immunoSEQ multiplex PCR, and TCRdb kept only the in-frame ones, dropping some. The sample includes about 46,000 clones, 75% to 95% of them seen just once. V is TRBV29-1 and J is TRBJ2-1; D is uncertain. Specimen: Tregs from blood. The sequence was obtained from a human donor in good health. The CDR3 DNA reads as TGCAGCGTTGCCCAGTGGGATTATGGCAATGAGCAGTTCTTC. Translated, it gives CSVAQWDYGNEQFF.